Listed below are T cell receptor beta chains from one sample, sequenced in a study of CD8+CD57+ T cells in acquired aplastic anemia. MiXCR, run by TCRdb on the reads, gives a single entry per CDR3 protein. This sample has just over 450,000 distinct CDR3 sequences, with around 30% found just once. Sequenced input: sorted CD4+, CD8+, or CD8+CD57+ T cells (not recorded which) from PBMCs. Every receptor here comes from a human donor with aplastic anemia. Each CDR3 is given without its conserved first and last residue. The D gene is left open where the match is weak. A clone size is listed for some rows: how often the clone was seen (once, few, many), or a class if it is expanded.

CDR3aa: ASSVGMESPLH
v_gene: TRBV2
abundance: many
d_gene: -
len: 11

CDR3aa: ASGELGTQY
v_gene: TRBV2
abundance: many
d_gene: -
len: 9

CDR3aa: ASSYSRDDYEQY
v_gene: TRBV6-5
abundance: -
d_gene: -
len: 12

CDR3aa: SAGTDNYGYT
v_gene: TRBV20-1
abundance: many
d_gene: TRBD1
len: 10

CDR3aa: ASSWDRIVAF
v_gene: TRBV7-2
abundance: -
d_gene: TRBD1
len: 10

CDR3aa: AAPSGAPGELF
v_gene: TRBV7-8
abundance: many
d_gene: -
len: 11

CDR3aa: ASSLTGNTIY
v_gene: TRBV2
abundance: -
d_gene: -
len: 10

CDR3aa: AWQGYEQY
v_gene: TRBV30
abundance: few
d_gene: -
len: 8

CDR3aa: ATSRGLPTGTQY
v_gene: TRBV15
abundance: few
d_gene: -
len: 12

CDR3aa: SAKFSWTGKIPEAF
v_gene: TRBV20-1
abundance: -
d_gene: TRBD1
len: 14

CDR3aa: ASSQAVGEQY
v_gene: TRBV4-3
abundance: -
d_gene: -
len: 10

CDR3aa: ASRKGTDSNQPQH
v_gene: TRBV5-1
abundance: few
d_gene: -
len: 13

CDR3aa: ASSQEVGTEAF
v_gene: TRBV4-3
abundance: -
d_gene: -
len: 11

CDR3aa: ASSIVLVRGNTEAF
v_gene: TRBV19
abundance: -
d_gene: -
len: 14

CDR3aa: SSPQGRAETQY
v_gene: TRBV29-1
abundance: -
d_gene: -
len: 11

CDR3aa: ASSSAGGNGYT
v_gene: TRBV7-9
abundance: once
d_gene: TRBD1
len: 11

CDR3aa: ASREEPGQYYEQY
v_gene: TRBV2
abundance: many
d_gene: -
len: 13

CDR3aa: SARGTSGNNEQF
v_gene: TRBV20-1
abundance: -
d_gene: TRBD2
len: 12

CDR3aa: SREGQGDTEAF
v_gene: TRBV29-1
abundance: -
d_gene: TRBD1
len: 11

CDR3aa: ASSPPFPYTGELF
v_gene: TRBV11-2
abundance: -
d_gene: -
len: 13

CDR3aa: ASNSPATPLSGNTIY
v_gene: TRBV12-3/TRBV12-4
abundance: -
d_gene: -
len: 15

CDR3aa: ASSLGQGRAF
v_gene: TRBV6-5
abundance: -
d_gene: TRBD1
len: 10

CDR3aa: SAASGTGSEAF
v_gene: TRBV29-1
abundance: many
d_gene: TRBD1
len: 11

CDR3aa: ATSSRDRDSGEQY
v_gene: TRBV24-1
abundance: many
d_gene: TRBD1
len: 13

CDR3aa: ASSDSWGTSNQPQH
v_gene: TRBV2
abundance: many
d_gene: -
len: 14

CDR3aa: ASSPLAGDHEQF
v_gene: TRBV2
abundance: many
d_gene: TRBD2
len: 12

CDR3aa: ASSQEPGSALH
v_gene: TRBV4-1
abundance: many
d_gene: -
len: 11

CDR3aa: ASSSSPAYEQY
v_gene: TRBV25-1
abundance: -
d_gene: -
len: 11

CDR3aa: SATGTEPS
v_gene: TRBV20-1
abundance: many
d_gene: TRBD1
len: 8

CDR3aa: ASRLSDSNQPQH
v_gene: TRBV2
abundance: few
d_gene: -
len: 12

CDR3aa: ASSLGSHEQY
v_gene: TRBV2
abundance: few
d_gene: -
len: 10

CDR3aa: ASSLFRDRVANTIY
v_gene: TRBV11-1
abundance: -
d_gene: TRBD1
len: 14

CDR3aa: ASSQLAGGAYEQY
v_gene: TRBV9
abundance: -
d_gene: TRBD2
len: 13

CDR3aa: ATSKGTVYGYT
v_gene: TRBV15
abundance: many
d_gene: TRBD1
len: 11

CDR3aa: ASSYKGASGNTIY
v_gene: TRBV6-5
abundance: once
d_gene: TRBD1
len: 13

CDR3aa: TKMTGPYEQY
v_gene: TRBV29-1
abundance: -
d_gene: -
len: 10

CDR3aa: ASSQERHGAGLTSGNTIY
v_gene: TRBV3-1
abundance: few
d_gene: -
len: 18

CDR3aa: RIPRGTDFYEQY
v_gene: TRBV29-1
abundance: -
d_gene: TRBD1
len: 12

CDR3aa: SAGTSDTYNEQF
v_gene: TRBV20-1
abundance: few
d_gene: TRBD2
len: 12

CDR3aa: ASLPGTGVDEQY
v_gene: TRBV9
abundance: -
d_gene: TRBD1
len: 12

CDR3aa: ASTPRKGLNTEAF
v_gene: TRBV19
abundance: few
d_gene: -
len: 13

CDR3aa: ASSDLGTGGEKLF
v_gene: TRBV6-1
abundance: few
d_gene: TRBD1
len: 13

CDR3aa: SARGGGSYNEQF
v_gene: TRBV20-1
abundance: -
d_gene: TRBD2
len: 12

CDR3aa: ASRRTGGITEAF
v_gene: TRBV7-8
abundance: many
d_gene: TRBD1
len: 12

CDR3aa: SARDATTYPLH
v_gene: TRBV20-1
abundance: many
d_gene: -
len: 11

CDR3aa: SASIGEPKNIQY
v_gene: TRBV20-1
abundance: -
d_gene: -
len: 12

CDR3aa: ASSLNTRELRRYT
v_gene: TRBV7-9
abundance: many
d_gene: -
len: 13

CDR3aa: ASLPALGEDFYGYT
v_gene: TRBV19
abundance: many
d_gene: -
len: 14

CDR3aa: ATSPLRGWKVTEAF
v_gene: TRBV24-1
abundance: -
d_gene: -
len: 14

CDR3aa: ASSSPGRNYEQY
v_gene: TRBV25-1
abundance: -
d_gene: -
len: 12

CDR3aa: ATRATGEDEQF
v_gene: TRBV15
abundance: -
d_gene: TRBD1
len: 11